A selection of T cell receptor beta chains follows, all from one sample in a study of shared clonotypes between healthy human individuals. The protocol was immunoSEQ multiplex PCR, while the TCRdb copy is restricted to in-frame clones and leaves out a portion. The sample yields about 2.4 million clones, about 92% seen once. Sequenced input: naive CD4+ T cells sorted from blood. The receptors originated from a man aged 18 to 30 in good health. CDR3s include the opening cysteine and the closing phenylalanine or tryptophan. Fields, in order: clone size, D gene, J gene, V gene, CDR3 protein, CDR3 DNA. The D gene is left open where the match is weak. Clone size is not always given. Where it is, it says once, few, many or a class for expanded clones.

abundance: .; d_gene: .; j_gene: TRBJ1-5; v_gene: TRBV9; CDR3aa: CASSAGTGDSNQPQHF; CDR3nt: TGTGCCAGCAGCGCTGGTACAGGCGATAGCAATCAGCCCCAGCATTTT
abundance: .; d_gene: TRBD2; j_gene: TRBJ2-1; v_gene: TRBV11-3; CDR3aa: CASSLAAGRGYNEQFF; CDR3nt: TGTGCCAGCAGCTTAGCAGCGGGAAGAGGGTACAATGAGCAGTTCTTC
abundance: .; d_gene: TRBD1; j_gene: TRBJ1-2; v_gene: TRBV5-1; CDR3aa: CASSGQGGGYTF; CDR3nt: TGCGCCAGCAGCGGACAGGGAGGCGGCTACACCTTC
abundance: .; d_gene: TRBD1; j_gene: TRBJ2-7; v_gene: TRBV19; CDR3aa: CASSGQGNEQYF; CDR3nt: TGTGCCAGTAGTGGACAGGGGAACGAGCAGTACTTC
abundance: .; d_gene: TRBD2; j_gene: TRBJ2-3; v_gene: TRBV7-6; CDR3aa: CASSPRTSGTDTQYF; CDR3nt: TGTGCCAGCAGCCCCCGGACTAGCGGCACAGATACGCAGTATTTT
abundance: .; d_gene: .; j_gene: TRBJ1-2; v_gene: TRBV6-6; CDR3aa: CASTPRGTNYGYTF; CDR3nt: TGTGCCAGCACCCCGCGAGGGACCAACTATGGCTACACCTTC
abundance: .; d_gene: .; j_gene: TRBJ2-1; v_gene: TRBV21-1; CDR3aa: CASSKVSSGRGTYNEQFF; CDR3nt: TGTGCCAGCAGCAAAGTGTCTAGCGGGAGAGGAACCTACAATGAGCAGTTCTTC
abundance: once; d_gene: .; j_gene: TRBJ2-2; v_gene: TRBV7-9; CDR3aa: CASSFPGGGGELFF; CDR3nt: TGTGCCAGCAGCTTCCCCGGAGGCGGCGGGGAGCTGTTTTTT
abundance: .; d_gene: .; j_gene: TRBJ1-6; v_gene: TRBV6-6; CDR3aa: CASSRVIRANSPLHF; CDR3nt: TGTGCCAGCAGCCGTGTCATTAGGGCTAATTCACCCCTCCACTTT
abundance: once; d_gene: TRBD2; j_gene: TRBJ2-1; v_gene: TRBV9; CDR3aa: CASSVTGTSGDPEQFF; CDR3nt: TGTGCCAGCAGCGTTACCGGGACTAGCGGGGATCCCGAGCAGTTCTTC
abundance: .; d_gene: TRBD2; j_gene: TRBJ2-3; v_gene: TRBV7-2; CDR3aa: CALSGLAGDTQYF; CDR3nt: TGTGCCCTCTCGGGACTAGCGGGAGATACGCAGTATTTT
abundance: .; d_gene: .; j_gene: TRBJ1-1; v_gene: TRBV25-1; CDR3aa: CASSPNTEAFF; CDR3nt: TGTGCCAGCAGTCCGAACACTGAAGCTTTCTTT
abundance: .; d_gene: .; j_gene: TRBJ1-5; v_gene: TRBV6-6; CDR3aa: CASSYSGGSQPQHF; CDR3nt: TGTGCCAGCAGTTACTCGGGGGGCTCTCAGCCCCAGCATTTT
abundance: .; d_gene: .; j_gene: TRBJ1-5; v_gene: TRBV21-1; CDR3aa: CASSKLLQGRPIQPQHF; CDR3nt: TGTGCCAGCAGCAAACTTTTACAGGGGCGGCCCATTCAGCCCCAGCATTTT
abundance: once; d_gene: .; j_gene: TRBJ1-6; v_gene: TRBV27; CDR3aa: CASSLFRITNSPLHF; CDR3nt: TGTGCCAGCAGTTTATTCCGGATAACTAATTCACCCCTCCACTTT
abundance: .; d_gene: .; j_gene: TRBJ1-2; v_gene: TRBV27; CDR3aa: CASSSLIDSFNYGYTF; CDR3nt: TGTGCCAGCAGTTCCCTCATCGACAGTTTTAACTATGGCTACACCTTC
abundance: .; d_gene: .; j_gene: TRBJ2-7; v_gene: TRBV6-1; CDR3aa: CASSEASEQYF; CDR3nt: TGTGCCAGCAGTGAGGCAAGCGAGCAGTACTTC
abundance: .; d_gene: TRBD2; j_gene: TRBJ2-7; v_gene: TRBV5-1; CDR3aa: CASSLVSSGSYEQYF; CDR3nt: TGCGCCAGCAGCTTGGTCTCTAGCGGGTCCTACGAGCAGTACTTC
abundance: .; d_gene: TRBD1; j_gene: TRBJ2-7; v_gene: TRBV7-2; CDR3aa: CASSLEPGGEQYF; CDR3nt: TGTGCCAGCAGCTTAGAACCAGGGGGAGAGCAGTACTTC
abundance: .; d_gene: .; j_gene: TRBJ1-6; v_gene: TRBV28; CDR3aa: CASIKNVGTLNSPLHF; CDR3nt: TGTGCCAGCATCAAAAACGTCGGGACCCTCAACTCACCCCTCCACTTT
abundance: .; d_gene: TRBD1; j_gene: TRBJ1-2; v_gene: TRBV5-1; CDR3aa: CASSQGGTGSESYGYTF; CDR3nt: TGCGCCAGCAGCCAAGGGGGGACAGGGTCGGAAAGCTATGGCTACACCTTC
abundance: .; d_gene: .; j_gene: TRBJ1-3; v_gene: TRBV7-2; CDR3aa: CASSLEAGNTIYF; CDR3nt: TGTGCCAGCAGCTTGGAGGCTGGAAACACCATATATTTT
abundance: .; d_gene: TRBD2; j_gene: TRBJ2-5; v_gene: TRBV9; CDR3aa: CASSVGSSGGQETQYF; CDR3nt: TGTGCCAGCAGCGTAGGGAGTAGCGGGGGCCAAGAGACCCAGTACTTC
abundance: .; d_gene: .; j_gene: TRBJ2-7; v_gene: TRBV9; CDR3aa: CASSPGTSREQYF; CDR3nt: TGTGCCAGCAGCCCTGGGACATCAAGGGAGCAGTACTTC
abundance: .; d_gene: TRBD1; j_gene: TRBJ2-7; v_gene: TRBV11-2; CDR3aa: CASSLGTEFYEQYF; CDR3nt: TGTGCCAGCAGCCTCGGGACAGAATTTTACGAGCAGTACTTC
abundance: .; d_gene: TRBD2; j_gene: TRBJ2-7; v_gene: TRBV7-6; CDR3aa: CASSLFAGGPGEQYF; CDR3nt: TGTGCCAGCAGCTTATTTGCGGGAGGGCCGGGCGAGCAGTACTTC
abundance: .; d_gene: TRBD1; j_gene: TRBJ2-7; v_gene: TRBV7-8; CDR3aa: CASRDSSYEQYF; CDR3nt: TGTGCCAGTCGGGACAGCTCCTACGAGCAGTACTTC
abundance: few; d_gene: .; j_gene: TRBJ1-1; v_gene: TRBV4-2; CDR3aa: CASSQGQGRIFGAFF; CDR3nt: TGTGCCAGCAGCCAAGGGCAGGGGAGAATTTTCGGAGCTTTCTTT
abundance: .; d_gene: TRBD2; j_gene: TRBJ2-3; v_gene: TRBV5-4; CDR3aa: CASSFPSGSAADTQYF; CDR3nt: TGTGCCAGCAGCTTTCCTAGCGGGAGTGCTGCAGATACGCAGTATTTT
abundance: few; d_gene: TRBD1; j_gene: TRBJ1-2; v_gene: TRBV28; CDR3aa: CAIDRGHGYTF; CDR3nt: TGTGCCATCGACAGGGGACATGGCTACACCTTC
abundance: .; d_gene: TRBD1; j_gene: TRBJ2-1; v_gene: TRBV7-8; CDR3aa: CASRPAAWDRGNEQFF; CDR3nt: TGTGCCAGCAGACCCGCCGCCTGGGACAGGGGTAATGAGCAGTTCTTC
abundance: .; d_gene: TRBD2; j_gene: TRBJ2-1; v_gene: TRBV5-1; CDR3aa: CASRDGTGTSGNLEQFF; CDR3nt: TGCGCCAGCAGGGACGGGACCGGGACTAGCGGGAATCTGGAGCAGTTCTTC
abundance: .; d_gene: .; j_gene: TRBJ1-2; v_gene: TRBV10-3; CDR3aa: CAIRRGSGYGYTF; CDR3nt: TGTGCCATCAGACGGGGCAGCGGCTATGGCTACACCTTC
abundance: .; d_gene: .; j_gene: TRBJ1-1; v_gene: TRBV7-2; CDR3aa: CASSSPYSGWTEAFF; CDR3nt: TGTGCCAGCAGCTCACCCTATTCGGGTTGGACTGAAGCTTTCTTT
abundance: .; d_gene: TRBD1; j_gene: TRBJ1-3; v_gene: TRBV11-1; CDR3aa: CASSPAVLGQGYTIYF; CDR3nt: TGTGCCAGCAGTCCAGCCGTATTGGGACAGGGATACACCATATATTTT
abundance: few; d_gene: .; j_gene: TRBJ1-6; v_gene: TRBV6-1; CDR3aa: CAICEAGRPPLHF; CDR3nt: TGTGCCATCTGTGAAGCAGGTCGGCCACCCCTCCACTTT
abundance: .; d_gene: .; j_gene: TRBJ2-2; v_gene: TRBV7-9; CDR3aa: CASSSFRGFGELFF; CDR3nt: TGTGCCAGCAGCTCATTCCGGGGGTTTGGGGAGCTGTTTTTT
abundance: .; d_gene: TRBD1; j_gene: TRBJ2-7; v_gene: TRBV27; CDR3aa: CASSPRTGTYEQYF; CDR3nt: TGTGCCAGCAGCCCGAGGACAGGGACCTACGAGCAGTACTTC
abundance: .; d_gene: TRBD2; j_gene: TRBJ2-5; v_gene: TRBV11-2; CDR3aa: CASSLDAGLAGVETQYF; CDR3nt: TGTGCCAGCAGCTTAGATGCTGGGCTAGCGGGGGTAGAGACCCAGTACTTC
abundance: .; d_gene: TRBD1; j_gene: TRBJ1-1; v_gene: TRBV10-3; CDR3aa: CAIRAQQGGTEAFF; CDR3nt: TGTGCCATCAGGGCTCAACAGGGGGGGACTGAAGCTTTCTTT
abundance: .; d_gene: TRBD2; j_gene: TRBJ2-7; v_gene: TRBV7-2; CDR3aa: CASSLDGTSKAPSYEQYF; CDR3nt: TGTGCCAGCAGCTTAGATGGGACTAGTAAAGCCCCCTCCTACGAGCAGTACTTC
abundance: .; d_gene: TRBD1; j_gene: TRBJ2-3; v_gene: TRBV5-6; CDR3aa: CASSLTGGASTDTQYF; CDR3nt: TGTGCCAGCAGTCTCACAGGGGGCGCATCGACAGATACGCAGTATTTT
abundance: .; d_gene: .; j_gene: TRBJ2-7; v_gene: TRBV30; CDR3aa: CAWSGGQSSEQYF; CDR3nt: TGTGCCTGGAGTGGCGGACAGTCTTCCGAGCAGTACTTC
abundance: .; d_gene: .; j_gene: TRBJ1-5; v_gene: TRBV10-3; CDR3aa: CASGKIGSQPQHF; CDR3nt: TGTGCCTCGGGCAAGATAGGATCGCAGCCCCAGCATTTT
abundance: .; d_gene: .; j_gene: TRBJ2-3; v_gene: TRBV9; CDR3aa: CASSVDLATDTQYF; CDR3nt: TGTGCCAGCAGCGTAGACCTAGCAACAGATACGCAGTATTTT